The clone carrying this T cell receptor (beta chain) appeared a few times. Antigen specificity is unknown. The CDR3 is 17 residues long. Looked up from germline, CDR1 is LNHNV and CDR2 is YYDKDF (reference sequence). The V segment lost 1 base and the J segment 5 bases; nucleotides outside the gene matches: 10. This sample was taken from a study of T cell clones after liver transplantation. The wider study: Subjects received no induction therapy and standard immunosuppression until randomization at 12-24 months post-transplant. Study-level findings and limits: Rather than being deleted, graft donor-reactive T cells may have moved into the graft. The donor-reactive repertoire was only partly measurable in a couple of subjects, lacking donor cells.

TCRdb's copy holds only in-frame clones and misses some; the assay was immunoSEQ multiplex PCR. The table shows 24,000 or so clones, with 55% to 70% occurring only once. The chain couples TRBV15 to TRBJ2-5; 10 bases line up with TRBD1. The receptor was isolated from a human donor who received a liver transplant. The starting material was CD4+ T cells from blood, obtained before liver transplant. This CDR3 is CATSRGGDRGPGETQYF. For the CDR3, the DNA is TGTGCCACCAGCAGAGGAGGGGACAGGGGCCCTGGGGAGACCCAGTACTTC.